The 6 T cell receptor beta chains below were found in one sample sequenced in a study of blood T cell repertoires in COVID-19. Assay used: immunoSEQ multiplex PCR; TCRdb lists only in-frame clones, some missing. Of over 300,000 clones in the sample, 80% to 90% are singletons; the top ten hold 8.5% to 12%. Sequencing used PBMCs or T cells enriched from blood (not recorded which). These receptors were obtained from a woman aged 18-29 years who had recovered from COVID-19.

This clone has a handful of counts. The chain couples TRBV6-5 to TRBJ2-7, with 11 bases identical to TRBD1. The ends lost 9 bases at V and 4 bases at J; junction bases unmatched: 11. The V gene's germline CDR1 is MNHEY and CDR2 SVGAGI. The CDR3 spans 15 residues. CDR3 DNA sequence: TGTGCCAGTATTCAATCCGGGACAGGGGGGTACGAGCAGTACTTC. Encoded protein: CASIQSGTGGYEQYF.

The CDR3 is CATSRGGQGRGYTF. CDR3 bases: TGTGCCACCAGCAGGGGGGGACAGGGTCGAGGCTACACCTTC. The rearrangement uses TRBV15 and TRBJ1-2, with 9 positions matching TRBD1. Germline assignment: CDR1 LNHNV and CDR2 YYDKDF (reference sequence). V was pared by 3 bases and J by 8 bases, with 7 bases of the junction left unmatched. The CDR3 totals 14 residues. The whole variable domain, filled in from reference TRBV15 and TRBJ1-2, reads DAMVIQNPRYQVTQFGKPVTLSCSQTLNHNVMYWYQQKSSQAPKLLFHYYDKDFNNEADTPDNFQSRRPNTSFCFLDIRSPGLGDTAMYLCATSRGGQGRGYTFGSGTRLTVV.

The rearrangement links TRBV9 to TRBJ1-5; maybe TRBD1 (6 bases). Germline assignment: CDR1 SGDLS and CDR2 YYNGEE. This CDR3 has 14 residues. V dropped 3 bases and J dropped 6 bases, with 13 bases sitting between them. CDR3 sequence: CASSATGYGQPQHF. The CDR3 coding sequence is TGTGCCAGCAGCGCGACAGGCTACGGTCAGCCCCAGCATTTT.

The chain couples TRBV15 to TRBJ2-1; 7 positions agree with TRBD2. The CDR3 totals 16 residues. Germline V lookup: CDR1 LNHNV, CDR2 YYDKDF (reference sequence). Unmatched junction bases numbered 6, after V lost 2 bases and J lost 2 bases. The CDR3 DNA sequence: TGTGCCACCAGCAGAAAGCGGGAAAGTGCCTACAATGAGCAGTTCTTC. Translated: CATSRKRESAYNEQFF.

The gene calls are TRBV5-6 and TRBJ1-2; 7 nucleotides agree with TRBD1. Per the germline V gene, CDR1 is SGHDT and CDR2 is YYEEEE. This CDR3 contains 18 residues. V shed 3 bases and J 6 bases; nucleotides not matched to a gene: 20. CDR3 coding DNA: TGTGCCAGCAGCTCCGAAGGGCGGGACAGCCTAAGCCCCAATGGCTACACCTTC. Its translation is CASSSEGRDSLSPNGYTF. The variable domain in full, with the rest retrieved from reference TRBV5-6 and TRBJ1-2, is DAGVTQSPTHLIKTRGQQVTLRCSPKSGHDTVSWYQQALGQGPQFIFQYYEEEERQRGNFPDRFSGHQFPNYSSELNVNALLLGDSALYLCASSSEGRDSLSPNGYTFGSGTRLTVV.

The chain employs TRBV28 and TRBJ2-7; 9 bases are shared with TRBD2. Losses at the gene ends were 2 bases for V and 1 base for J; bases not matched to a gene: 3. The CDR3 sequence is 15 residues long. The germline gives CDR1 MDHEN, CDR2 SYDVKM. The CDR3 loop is CASSLTTSGSYEQYF. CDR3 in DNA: TGTGCCAGCAGTTTAACGACTAGCGGATCCTACGAGCAGTACTTC.